This TCR beta chain stems from a study of early T cells in non-severe SARS-CoV-2 infection (dated by TCRdb to about 2021). For context, the study as a whole: Because TCR sequencing relied on bulk RNA taken from unsorted whole blood, pairing of alpha and beta chains was not possible. General conclusions and limits of the study: Matching against VDJdb was skewed toward anti-spike CD8 responses, likely underestimated virus-specific expansions, and missed private and CD4 specificities.

This clonotype was counted at least ten times. Its antigen remains unidentified. Base qualities are not provided; no much larger clone lies one nucleotide away. A case-control design nested within a healthcare worker cohort in London, UK, was used, with weekly nasopharyngeal swab PCR tests and blood sampling performed. Healthcare workers were recruited during the week of the UK lockdown, between 23 and 31 March 2020, and followed weekly for up to roughly 15 weeks. Library preparation used 5' RACE. Sequencing was carried out with a NextSeq 500. The TCR library protocol attached unique molecular identifiers to individual cDNA molecules to correct for sequencing error and PCR bias. Sequencing covered both TCR alpha and beta chains, and within each sample the abundances of alpha and beta sequences were tightly co-correlated. As for how the authors treated the data: Decombinator V4 was used to annotate TCR sequences for V gene, J gene and CDR3. TCRs were defined as expanded if a significant change between any two time points was detected under a Poisson model with p below 0.0001. TCR abundances were normalised to the total number of TCRs sequenced per sample and expressed as counts per million. MAIT TCRs were defined by TRAV1-2 paired with TRAJ12, TRAJ20 or TRAJ33, and iNKT TCRs by TRAV10 paired with TRAJ18. A search of VDJdb, accessed on 1 November 2021, was run for TCRs annotated to CMV, EBV and SARS-CoV-2, with TCRs annotated for multiple antigens excluded. Using fastp at Q25 and MiXCR, TCRdb reprocessed the public reads and kept productive beta chains. Rows are combined by CDR3 protein, so each entry shows the most common genes and DNA. TCRdb's processing, not the authors', yielded these V and J calls. This sample holds around 26,000 distinct CDR3 sequences; 4% to 5% were observed only once. The ten biggest clones cover around 4.5% of the sample.

The CDR3 covers 16 residues, taking in both the cysteine and the phenylalanine. Only the CDR3 DNA stays, 48 bases, in frame from base 1. CDR1 LNHNV and CDR2 YYDKDF were looked up in the germline V gene (reference sequence). Deletion took 1 base off V and 5 bases off J, with a span of 15 bases between the germline ends. Specimen: whole blood. The TCR sequence derives from an adult who was a healthcare worker with PCR-confirmed SARS-CoV-2 infection or an uninfected control (not recorded which). The V gene is TRBV15 and the J gene is TRBJ1-5; TRBD1 is perhaps the D gene, given 6 matching bases. This receptor has the CDR3 CATSRAERTAYQPQHF. At the DNA level, the sequence is TGTGCCACCAGCAGAGCCGAAAGGACAGCTTATCAGCCCCAGCATTTT.